This TCR beta chain was retrieved from a study of T cell changes during pregnancy in multiple sclerosis. Clones were read by immunoSEQ multiplex PCR, and TCRdb kept only the in-frame ones, dropping some. The sample yields some 49,000 clones, around 91% seen once. V dropped 6 bases and J dropped 2; count of bases not matched to a gene: 7. Per the germline V gene, CDR1 is SGHTA and CDR2 is FQGNSA. CDR3 size: 15 residues. The chain carries TRBV7-2 and TRBJ1-1; 9 nucleotides agree with TRBD1. Sequenced material: CD4+ T cells from peripheral blood mononuclear cells, taken in the second trimester of pregnancy. The sequence derives from a female donor in good health, enrolled as a control in a pregnancy study. This chain's CDR3 is CASSPQGALNTEAFF. Here the CDR3 DNA reads TGTGCCAGCAGTCCACAGGGGGCTCTTAACACTGAAGCTTTCTTT. Combining the CDR3 with reference TRBV7-2 and TRBJ1-1 gives the whole variable domain GAGVSQSPSNKVTEKGKDVELRCDPISGHTALYWYRQSLGQGLEFLIYFQGNSAPDKSGLPSDRFSAERTGGSVSTLTIQRTQQEDSAVYLCASSPQGALNTEAFFGQGTRLTVV.